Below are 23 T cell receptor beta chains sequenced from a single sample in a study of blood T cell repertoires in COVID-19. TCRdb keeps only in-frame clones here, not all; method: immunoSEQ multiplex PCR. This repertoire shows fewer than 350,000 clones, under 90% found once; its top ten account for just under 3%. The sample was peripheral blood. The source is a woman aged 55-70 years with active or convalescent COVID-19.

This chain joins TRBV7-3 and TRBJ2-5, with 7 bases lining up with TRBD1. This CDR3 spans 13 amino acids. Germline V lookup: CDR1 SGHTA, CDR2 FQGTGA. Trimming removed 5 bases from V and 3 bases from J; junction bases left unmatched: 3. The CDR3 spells CASSRGTEETQYF. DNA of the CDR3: TGTGCCAGCAGCCGAGGGACAGAAGAGACCCAGTACTTC.

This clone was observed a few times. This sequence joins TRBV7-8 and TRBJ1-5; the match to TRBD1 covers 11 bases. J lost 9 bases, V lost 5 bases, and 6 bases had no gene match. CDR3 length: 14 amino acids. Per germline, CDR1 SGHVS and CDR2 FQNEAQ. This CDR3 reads CASSQGQGVRPQHF. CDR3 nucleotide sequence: TGTGCCAGCAGCCAGGGACAGGGGGTACGGCCCCAGCATTTT.

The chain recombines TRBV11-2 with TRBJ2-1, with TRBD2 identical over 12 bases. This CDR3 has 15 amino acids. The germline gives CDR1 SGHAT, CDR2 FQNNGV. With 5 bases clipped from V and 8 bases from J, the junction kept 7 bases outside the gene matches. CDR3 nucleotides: TGTGCCAGCAGCGAGACTAGCGGGGGATGGGATGAGCAGTTCTTC. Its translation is CASSETSGGWDEQFF.

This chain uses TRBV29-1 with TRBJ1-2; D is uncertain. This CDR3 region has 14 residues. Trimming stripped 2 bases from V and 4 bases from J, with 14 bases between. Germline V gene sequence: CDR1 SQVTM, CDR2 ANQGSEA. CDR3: CSVEFGSRGYGYTF. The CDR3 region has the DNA TGCAGCGTTGAATTCGGGTCCCGGGGCTATGGCTACACCTTC.

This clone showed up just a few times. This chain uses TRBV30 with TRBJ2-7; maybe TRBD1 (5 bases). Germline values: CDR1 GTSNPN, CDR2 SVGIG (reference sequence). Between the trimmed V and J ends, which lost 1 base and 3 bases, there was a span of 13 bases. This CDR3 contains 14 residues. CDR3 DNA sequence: TGTGCCTGGAGTGGGGAAAACAGGTACTACGAGCAGTACTTC. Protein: CAWSGENRYYEQYF.

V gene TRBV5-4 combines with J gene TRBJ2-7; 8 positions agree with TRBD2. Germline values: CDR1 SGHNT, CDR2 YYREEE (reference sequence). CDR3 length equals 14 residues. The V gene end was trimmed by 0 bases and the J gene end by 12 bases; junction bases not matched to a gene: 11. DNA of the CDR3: TGTGCCAGCAGCTTGGACTGGACGGGGGGGCATTTGTACTTC. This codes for CASSLDWTGGHLYF.

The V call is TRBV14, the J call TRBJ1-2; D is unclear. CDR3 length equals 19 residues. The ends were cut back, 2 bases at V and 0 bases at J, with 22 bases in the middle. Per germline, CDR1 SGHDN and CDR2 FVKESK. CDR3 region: CASSQQSVPGGGTNYGYTF. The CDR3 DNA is TGTGCCAGCAGCCAACAATCGGTTCCAGGAGGAGGTACTAACTATGGCTACACCTTC.

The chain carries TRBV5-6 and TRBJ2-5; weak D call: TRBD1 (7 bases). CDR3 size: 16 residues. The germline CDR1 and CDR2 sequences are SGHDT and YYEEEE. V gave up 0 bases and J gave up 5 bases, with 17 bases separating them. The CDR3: CASSLDSSAGQETQYF. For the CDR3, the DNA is TGTGCCAGCAGCTTGGATTCTAGCGCGGGACAGGAGACCCAGTACTTC. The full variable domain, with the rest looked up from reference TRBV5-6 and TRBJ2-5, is DAGVTQSPTHLIKTRGQQVTLRCSPKSGHDTVSWYQQALGQGPQFIFQYYEEEERQRGNFPDRFSGHQFPNYSSELNVNALLLGDSALYLCASSLDSSAGQETQYFGPGTRLLVL.

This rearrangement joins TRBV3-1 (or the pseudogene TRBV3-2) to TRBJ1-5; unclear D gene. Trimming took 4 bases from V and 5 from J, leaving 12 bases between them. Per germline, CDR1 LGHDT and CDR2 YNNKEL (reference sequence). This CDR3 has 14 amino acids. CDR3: CASSPGRVYQPQHF. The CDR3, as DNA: TGTGCCAGCAGCCCCGGGAGGGTTTATCAGCCCCAGCATTTT.

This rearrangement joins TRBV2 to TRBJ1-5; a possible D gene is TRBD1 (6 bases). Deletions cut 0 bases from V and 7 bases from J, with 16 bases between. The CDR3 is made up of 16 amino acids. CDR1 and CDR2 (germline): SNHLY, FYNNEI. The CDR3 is CASSEAVGGALQPQHF. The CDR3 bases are TGTGCCAGCAGTGAAGCAGTTGGGGGGGCCCTGCAGCCCCAGCATTTT.

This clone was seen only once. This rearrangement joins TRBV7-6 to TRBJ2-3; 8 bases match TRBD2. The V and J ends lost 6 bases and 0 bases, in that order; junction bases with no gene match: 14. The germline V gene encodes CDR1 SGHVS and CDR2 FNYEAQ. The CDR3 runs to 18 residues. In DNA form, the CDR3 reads TGTGCCAGCAGGCGGGGGGTGGGGAGGCCGACTAGCACAGATACGCAGTATTTT. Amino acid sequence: CASRRGVGRPTSTDTQYF.

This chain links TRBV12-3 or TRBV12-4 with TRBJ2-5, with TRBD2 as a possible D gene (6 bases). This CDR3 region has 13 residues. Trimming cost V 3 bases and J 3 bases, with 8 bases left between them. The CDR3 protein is CASSFTGEETQYF. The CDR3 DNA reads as TGTGCCAGCAGTTTTACGGGGGAAGAGACCCAGTACTTC.

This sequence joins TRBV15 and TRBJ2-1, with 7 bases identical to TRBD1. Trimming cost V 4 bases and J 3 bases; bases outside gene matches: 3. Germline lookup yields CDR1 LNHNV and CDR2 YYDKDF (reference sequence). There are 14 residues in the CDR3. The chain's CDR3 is CATSIRDSYNEQFF. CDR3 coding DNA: TGTGCCACCAGCATCCGGGACAGCTACAATGAGCAGTTCTTC.

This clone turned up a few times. The CDR3 loop reads CASTDDRVAGELFF. The CDR3 coding sequence is TGCGCCAGCACCGACGACAGGGTTGCCGGGGAGCTGTTTTTT. The chain uses TRBV10-1 and TRBJ2-2, with 7 bases matching TRBD1. The CDR3 totals 14 residues. After removal of 7 bases from V and 6 bases from J, the junction contained 8 bases not matched to a gene. Germline V CDR1 and CDR2: WNHNN, SYGVQD (reference sequence).

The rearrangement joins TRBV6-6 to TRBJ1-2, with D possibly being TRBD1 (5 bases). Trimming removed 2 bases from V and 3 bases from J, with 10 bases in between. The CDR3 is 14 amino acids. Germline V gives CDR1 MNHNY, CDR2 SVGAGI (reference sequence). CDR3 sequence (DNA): TGTGCCAGCAGTTACGCAGGGCTGGACTATGGCTACACCTTC. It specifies CASSYAGLDYGYTF.

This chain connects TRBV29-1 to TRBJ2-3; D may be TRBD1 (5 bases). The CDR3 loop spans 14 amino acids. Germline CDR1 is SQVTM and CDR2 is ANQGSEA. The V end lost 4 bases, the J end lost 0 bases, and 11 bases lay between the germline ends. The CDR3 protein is CSVGRVLSTDTQYF. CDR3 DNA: TGCAGCGTTGGCAGGGTCCTCAGCACAGATACGCAGTATTTT.

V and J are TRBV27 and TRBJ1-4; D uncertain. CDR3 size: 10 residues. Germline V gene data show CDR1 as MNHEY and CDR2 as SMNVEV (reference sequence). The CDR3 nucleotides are TGTGCGTCAGGCAGAGAAAAACTGTTTTTT. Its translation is CASGREKLFF.

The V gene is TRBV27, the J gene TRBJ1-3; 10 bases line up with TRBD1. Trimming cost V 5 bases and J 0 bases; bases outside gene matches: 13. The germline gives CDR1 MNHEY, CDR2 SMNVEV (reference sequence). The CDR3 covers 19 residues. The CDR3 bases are TGTGCCAGCAGTGCGACCGGGACAGGGGTCGAATTCTCTGGAAACACCATATATTTT. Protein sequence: CASSATGTGVEFSGNTIYF.

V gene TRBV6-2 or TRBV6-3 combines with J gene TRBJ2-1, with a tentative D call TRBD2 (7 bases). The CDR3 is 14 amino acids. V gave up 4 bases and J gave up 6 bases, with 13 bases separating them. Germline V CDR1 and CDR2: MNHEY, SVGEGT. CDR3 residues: CASSFGGHRNEQFF. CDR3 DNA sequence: TGTGCCAGCAGTTTCGGGGGGCATCGCAATGAGCAGTTCTTC.

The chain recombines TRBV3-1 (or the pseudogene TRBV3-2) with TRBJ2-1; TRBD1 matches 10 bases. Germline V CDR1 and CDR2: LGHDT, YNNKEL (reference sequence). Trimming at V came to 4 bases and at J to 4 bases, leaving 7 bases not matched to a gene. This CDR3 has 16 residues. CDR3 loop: CASSPRTGGLYNEQFF. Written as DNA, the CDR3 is TGTGCCAGCAGCCCCAGGACAGGGGGTTTGTACAATGAGCAGTTCTTC.

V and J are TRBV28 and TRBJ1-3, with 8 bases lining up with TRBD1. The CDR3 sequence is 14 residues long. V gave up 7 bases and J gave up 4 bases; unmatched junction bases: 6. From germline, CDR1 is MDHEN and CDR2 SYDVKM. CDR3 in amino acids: CASIQGAQGNTIYF. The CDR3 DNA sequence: TGTGCCAGCATTCAGGGGGCGCAGGGAAACACCATATATTTT.

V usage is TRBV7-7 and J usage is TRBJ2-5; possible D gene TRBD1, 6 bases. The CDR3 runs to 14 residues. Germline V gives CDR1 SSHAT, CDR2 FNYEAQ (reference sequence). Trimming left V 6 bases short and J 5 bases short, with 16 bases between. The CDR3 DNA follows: TGTGCCAGCAGTCCAGGGACACCCGGGGAGACCCAGTACTTC. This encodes CASSPGTPGETQYF.

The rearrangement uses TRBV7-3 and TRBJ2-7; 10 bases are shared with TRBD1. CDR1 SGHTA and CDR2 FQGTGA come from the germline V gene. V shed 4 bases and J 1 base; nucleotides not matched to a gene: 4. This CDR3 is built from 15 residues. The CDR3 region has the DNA TGTGCCAGCAGCTCCGGGGACAGGGGATCCTACGAGCAGTACTTC. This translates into CASSSGDRGSYEQYF.